The clone carrying this TCR beta chain was seen repeatedly, ten times or more. Its antigen is as yet unknown. These data come from a study of identical twins. Unique molecular identifiers were present on the cDNA, which also gained a universal primer site by template switching. Using its own MiXCR run on the 5' RACE reads, TCRdb lists one record per CDR3 protein. This table has about 720,000 distinct CDR3 sequences, around 8.6% appearing once. General observations from the study: The abundant beta clonotypes from cord blood had fewer insertions, and memory repertoires had none of this. Out-of-frame sharing of TCR alpha in monozygotic twins was underestimated by models.

This same sample was also taken into another study, of yellow fever vaccine responses in identical twins. This second study says: Reportedly, twins showed a vaccine T cell response that looked partly convergent and partly personalized.

Sequenced: PBMCs. The clonotype originates from a woman under 30 in good health.

The CDR3 here is CASRRTSGSRETQYF. The CDR3, as DNA: TGCGCCAGCAGGAGGACTAGCGGGAGTCGGGAGACCCAGTACTTC. The rearrangement uses TRBV5-1 and TRBJ2-5, with 13 bases fitting TRBD2. The V segment lost 5 bases and the J segment 5 bases; nucleotides outside the gene matches: 6. The CDR3 length is 15 residues. CDR1 and CDR2 (germline): SGHRS, YFSETQ.